The rows below give T cell receptor beta chains drawn from one sample of a study of chemoradiotherapy in HPV16-positive cancers. Sequenced by immunoSEQ multiplex PCR; TCRdb stores in-frame clones only, minus some. The sample lists under 85,000 clones; around nine tenths were seen once. Sequences were derived from blood, sampled from a patient who underwent chemoradiotherapy. These receptor sequences come from a human donor with HPV-associated anogenital cancer. The CDR3 runs from the conserved cysteine through the conserved F or W. D genes are given only for firm matches. Clone size appears in some rows only: once, few, many, or a class for an expanded clone.

CDR3 DNA: TGTGCCAGCAGCACCCGAGAGGTGTACACAGATACGCAGTATTTT
CDR3 protein: CASSTREVYTDTQYF
D gene: .
V gene: TRBV5-4
clone size: .
J gene: TRBJ2-3

CDR3 DNA: TGTGCCATCAGCCAGACAGGATCTAACACTGAAGCTTTCTTT
CDR3 protein: CAISQTGSNTEAFF
D gene: .
V gene: TRBV10-3
clone size: .
J gene: TRBJ1-1

CDR3 DNA: TGTGCCAGCAGTGATTTTATTAGGACGAACACTGAAGCTTTCTTT
CDR3 protein: CASSDFIRTNTEAFF
D gene: .
V gene: TRBV2
clone size: .
J gene: TRBJ1-1

CDR3 DNA: TGTGCCAGCAGGGGCGCCAGGGACGGAGGCTACACCTTC
CDR3 protein: CASRGARDGGYTF
D gene: .
V gene: TRBV7-3
clone size: .
J gene: TRBJ1-2

CDR3 DNA: TGTGCCAGCAGTCTGGAACAGGTTCCGAACACTGAAGCTTTCTTT
CDR3 protein: CASSLEQVPNTEAFF
D gene: .
V gene: TRBV6-5
clone size: .
J gene: TRBJ1-1

CDR3 DNA: TGCGCCAGCAGTCAAAGAGGCTCCTACGAGCAGTACTTC
CDR3 protein: CASSQRGSYEQYF
D gene: .
V gene: TRBV4-1
clone size: .
J gene: TRBJ2-7

CDR3 DNA: TGTGCCAGCAGCAACCTACCAGGGGAAAACTACGAGCAGTACTTC
CDR3 protein: CASSNLPGENYEQYF
D gene: .
V gene: TRBV5-5
clone size: .
J gene: TRBJ2-7

CDR3 DNA: TGTGCCAGCAGCAGGACCTTGAATCAGCCCCAGCATTTT
CDR3 protein: CASSRTLNQPQHF
D gene: .
V gene: TRBV6-5
clone size: .
J gene: TRBJ1-5

CDR3 DNA: TGTGCCAGCTCACCACCGGGACTAGCATCGGTGCAGTACTTC
CDR3 protein: CASSPPGLASVQYF
D gene: TRBD2
V gene: TRBV18
clone size: .
J gene: TRBJ2-7

CDR3 DNA: TGTGCCAGCAGTTACAGGGGGCGTAACTACGAGCAGTACTTC
CDR3 protein: CASSYRGRNYEQYF
D gene: TRBD1
V gene: TRBV28
clone size: .
J gene: TRBJ2-7

CDR3 DNA: TGTGCCAGCAGTTACTCGGGACAGCCCACAGATACGCAGTATTTT
CDR3 protein: CASSYSGQPTDTQYF
D gene: TRBD1
V gene: TRBV28
clone size: once
J gene: TRBJ2-3

CDR3 DNA: TGTGCCAGCAGCGATACGACACCGCACTCTGGAAACACCATATATTTT
CDR3 protein: CASSDTTPHSGNTIYF
D gene: .
V gene: TRBV9
clone size: .
J gene: TRBJ1-3

CDR3 DNA: TGTGCCAGCAGCTTAGGCAGGGATGGCTACACCTTC
CDR3 protein: CASSLGRDGYTF
D gene: .
V gene: TRBV11-2
clone size: .
J gene: TRBJ1-2

CDR3 DNA: TGCGCCAGCAGCTTGGTGACTCCCAGTGACACTGAAGCTTTCTTT
CDR3 protein: CASSLVTPSDTEAFF
D gene: .
V gene: TRBV5-1
clone size: .
J gene: TRBJ1-1

CDR3 DNA: TGTGCCGGGCAAGGGGCCTCTGAAGCTTTCTTT
CDR3 protein: CAGQGASEAFF
D gene: .
V gene: TRBV30
clone size: .
J gene: TRBJ1-1

CDR3 DNA: TGTGCCAGCAGCTTAGATCGGGGCAGGGGGCTTGATGAGCAGTACTTC
CDR3 protein: CASSLDRGRGLDEQYF
D gene: TRBD1
V gene: TRBV7-2
clone size: .
J gene: TRBJ2-7

CDR3 DNA: TGTGCCTGGAGTCCCGGGACAGGGGTCACTGAAGCTTTCTTT
CDR3 protein: CAWSPGTGVTEAFF
D gene: TRBD1
V gene: TRBV30
clone size: .
J gene: TRBJ1-1

CDR3 DNA: TGTGCCAGCAGCCCGAGGGGCCCAGATACGCAGTATTTT
CDR3 protein: CASSPRGPDTQYF
D gene: .
V gene: TRBV7-9
clone size: once
J gene: TRBJ2-3

CDR3 DNA: TGCGCCAGCAGCTTGGCGCAGGATCTCTCCTATAATTCACCCCTCCACTTT
CDR3 protein: CASSLAQDLSYNSPLHF
D gene: .
V gene: TRBV5-1
clone size: once
J gene: TRBJ1-6

CDR3 DNA: TGTGCCAGCAGTTTTAGTCTCAGGGGGCGTTCTGAAGCTTTCTTT
CDR3 protein: CASSFSLRGRSEAFF
D gene: TRBD1
V gene: TRBV28
clone size: .
J gene: TRBJ1-1

CDR3 DNA: TGTGCCAGCTCACCAGGCAGGGCCTCCCAGCCCCAGCATTTT
CDR3 protein: CASSPGRASQPQHF
D gene: .
V gene: TRBV18
clone size: .
J gene: TRBJ1-5

CDR3 DNA: TGTGCCAGCAGTTACGGGCCCGAGCAGTACTTC
CDR3 protein: CASSYGPEQYF
D gene: .
V gene: TRBV28
clone size: .
J gene: TRBJ2-7

CDR3 DNA: TGTGCCAGCACCCCCGGCGGGGCAGGGGGCGCCCGTGGAAACACCATATATTTT
CDR3 protein: CASTPGGAGGARGNTIYF
D gene: TRBD1
V gene: TRBV28
clone size: .
J gene: TRBJ1-3

CDR3 DNA: TGCAGCGTTGTCCTGTTCGCAGGGTTAGCTTTCTTT
CDR3 protein: CSVVLFAGLAFF
D gene: .
V gene: TRBV29-1
clone size: .
J gene: TRBJ1-1

CDR3 DNA: TGCGCCAGCAGCTTGGGATTGACGGGAGGCCGGACAGGGGGCACTGAAGCTTTCTTT
CDR3 protein: CASSLGLTGGRTGGTEAFF
D gene: TRBD1
V gene: TRBV5-1
clone size: .
J gene: TRBJ1-1

CDR3 DNA: TGTGCTAGCAGCACCGGACTAGCGGGGAGCACAGATACGCAGTATTTT
CDR3 protein: CASSTGLAGSTDTQYF
D gene: TRBD2
V gene: TRBV7-7
clone size: .
J gene: TRBJ2-3

CDR3 DNA: TGTGCCAGCAGCCCCAGGGTGTCTAACTATGGCTACACCTTC
CDR3 protein: CASSPRVSNYGYTF
D gene: .
V gene: TRBV7-9
clone size: .
J gene: TRBJ1-2

CDR3 DNA: TGTGCCAGCAGCCAAGTAGACAGGGGTGAGCAGTTCTTC
CDR3 protein: CASSQVDRGEQFF
D gene: TRBD1
V gene: TRBV14
clone size: once
J gene: TRBJ2-1

CDR3 DNA: TGTGCCAGCAGCCCAGAGACTCCGGGACATTGGGAGCTGTTTTTT
CDR3 protein: CASSPETPGHWELFF
D gene: .
V gene: TRBV9
clone size: .
J gene: TRBJ2-2

CDR3 DNA: TGTGCCAGCAGCTTTCTACCCTACAATGAGCAGTTCTTC
CDR3 protein: CASSFLPYNEQFF
D gene: .
V gene: TRBV5-4
clone size: .
J gene: TRBJ2-1

CDR3 DNA: TGCGCCAGCAGCCTTCGGACAGGAATGTCGGAGACCCAGTACTTC
CDR3 protein: CASSLRTGMSETQYF
D gene: TRBD1
V gene: TRBV5-1
clone size: .
J gene: TRBJ2-5

CDR3 DNA: TGTGCCAGCCTTGTAACGGGAGGTGGTAGGAATGAGCAGTTCTTC
CDR3 protein: CASLVTGGGRNEQFF
D gene: TRBD2
V gene: TRBV28
clone size: .
J gene: TRBJ2-1